Presented here are 23 T cell receptor beta chains from one specimen sequenced in a study of blood T cell repertoires in COVID-19. Sequencing used immunoSEQ multiplex PCR; TCRdb keeps in-frame clones, though not all of them. Of 410,000 or so clones detected, about nine tenths appear once; the ten largest clones hold about 1.4%. Sequencing used peripheral blood. The receptors shown here come from a woman between 40 and 55 years old with COVID-19, enrolled during active disease.

The J gene is TRBJ1-6, the V gene TRBV5-6; the D gene is possibly TRBD1 (6 bases). This CDR3 comprises 17 residues. Germline V CDR1 and CDR2: SGHDT, YYEEEE. Trimming took 0 bases from V and 8 from J, leaving 18 bases between them. The CDR3 nucleotides read TGTGCCAGCAGCTTGGCCCACACGGCAGGGGAATATTCACCCCTCCACTTT. Translating it yields CASSLAHTAGEYSPLHF.

The chain joins TRBV25-1 to TRBJ2-3, with D perhaps TRBD1 (6 bases). Germline CDR1 and CDR2: MGHDK and SYGVNS. The V end lost 5 bases, the J end lost 5 bases, and 17 bases lay between the germline ends. The CDR3 is 15 amino acids. The CDR3 reads CASSPQWGPVDTQYF. DNA of the CDR3: TGTGCCAGCAGTCCTCAATGGGGGCCGGTAGATACGCAGTATTTT.

This rearrangement joins TRBV4-3 to TRBJ2-1, with D unclear. Germline lookup yields CDR1 LGHNA and CDR2 YSLEER. V gave up 1 base and J gave up 3 bases, with 13 bases separating them. This CDR3 has 16 residues. CDR3 protein: CASSQVRRGLYNEQFF. CDR3 sequence (DNA): TGCGCCAGCAGCCAAGTCCGGCGTGGGCTCTACAATGAGCAGTTCTTC.

The chain is built from TRBV6-6 and TRBJ1-1; D call uncertain. Trimming stripped 2 bases from V and 4 bases from J, with 11 bases between. Germline lookup yields CDR1 MNHNY and CDR2 SVGAGI (reference sequence). This CDR3 region has 14 residues. The CDR3 region is CASSYGIGSTEAFF. The CDR3, as DNA: TGTGCCAGCAGTTACGGGATTGGGAGCACTGAAGCTTTCTTT.

This rearrangement joins TRBV11-2 to TRBJ2-3, with 10 bases identical to TRBD1. Trimming removed 0 bases from V and 7 bases from J; junction bases left unmatched: 7. The CDR3 has 16 amino acids. CDR1 SGHAT and CDR2 FQNNGV come from the germline V gene. The CDR3 DNA reads as TGTGCCAGCAGCTTAGATCGAGGGACAGGGGCATATACGCAGTATTTT. Protein product: CASSLDRGTGAYTQYF.

This clone appeared a single time. The chain is built from TRBV19 and TRBJ2-1; 7 nucleotides match TRBD2. The length of the CDR3 is 17 residues. Trimming took 3 bases from V and 4 from J; bases not matched to a gene: 12. Per the germline V gene, CDR1 is LNHDA and CDR2 is SQIVND (reference sequence). The CDR3 nucleotides read TGTGCCAGTAGTATCCTGTCTAGCGGAGCGAAATACAATGAGCAGTTCTTC. Translated, it gives CASSILSSGAKYNEQFF. Together with reference TRBV19 and TRBJ2-1, the CDR3 gives the full variable domain: DGGITQSPKYLFRKEGQNVTLSCEQNLNHDAMYWYRQDPGQGLRLIYYSQIVNDFQKGDIAEGYSVSREKKESFPLTVTSAQKNPTAFYLCASSILSSGAKYNEQFFGPGTRLTVL.

The chain carries TRBV28 and TRBJ1-1; D is uncertain. Germline V gene sequence: CDR1 MDHEN, CDR2 SYDVKM. The CDR3 spans 15 residues. Trimming shortened V by 5 bases and J by 7 bases, and 20 bases separated the two germline ends. The chain's CDR3 is CASSQTHEGKNEAFF. DNA of the CDR3: TGTGCCAGCAGTCAGACACACGAGGGAAAGAATGAAGCTTTCTTT.

The rearrangement uses TRBV5-1 and TRBJ1-1; 9 positions match TRBD1. V shed 4 bases and J 5 bases; nucleotides not matched to a gene: 6. CDR1 SGHRS and CDR2 YFSETQ come from the germline V gene. The CDR3 covers 14 residues. The CDR3 here is CASSPGQGRTEAFF. The CDR3, as DNA: TGCGCCAGCAGCCCGGGACAGGGAAGGACTGAAGCTTTCTTT.

The chain is built from TRBV3-1 (or the pseudogene TRBV3-2) and TRBJ2-2; weak D call: TRBD2 (5 bases). In germline, CDR1 is LGHDT, CDR2 YNNKEL (reference sequence). V lost 2 bases and J 1 base, leaving 8 bases between the germline ends. The length of the CDR3 is 15 residues. CDR3 sequence (DNA): TGTGCCAGCAGCCAACGCGGACTGAACACCGGGGAGCTGTTTTTT. It translates to CASSQRGLNTGELFF.

The chain has TRBV9 and TRBJ2-2; D is perhaps TRBD1 (6 bases). V was cut by 1 base and J by 1 base, with 11 bases left in between. This CDR3 comprises 16 residues. Germline V gene sequence: CDR1 SGDLS, CDR2 YYNGEE. For the CDR3, the DNA is TGTGCCAGCAGCGTAAGGGCACAGGGGAACACCGGGGAGCTGTTTTTT. This sequence encodes CASSVRAQGNTGELFF.

V and J are TRBV19 and TRBJ1-4; 9 bases are a match to TRBD1. The CDR3 has 14 residues. The V gene's germline CDR1 is LNHDA and CDR2 SQIVND (reference sequence). Germline trimming cut 4 bases from V and 6 bases from J; bases unmatched to any gene: 3. The CDR3 loop is CASSTDRGYEKLFF. DNA of the CDR3: TGTGCCAGTAGTACCGACAGGGGGTATGAAAAACTGTTTTTT.

The chain combines TRBV28 with TRBJ2-2; tentatively, D is TRBD2 (5 bases). Trimming cost V 7 bases and J 0 bases, with 15 bases left between them. Germline V gene sequence: CDR1 MDHEN, CDR2 SYDVKM. This CDR3 spans 16 amino acids. The CDR3 DNA is TGTGCCAGCACTAAGAGGGCGCGGTCGAACACCGGGGAGCTGTTTTTT. It yields the protein CASTKRARSNTGELFF. Filled out from reference TRBV28 and TRBJ2-2, the complete variable domain reads DVKVTQSSRYLVKRTGEKVFLECVQDMDHENMFWYRQDPGLGLRLIYFSYDVKMKEKGDIPEGYSVSREKKERFSLILESASTNQTSMYLCASTKRARSNTGELFFGEGSRLTVL.

The chain recombines TRBV27 with TRBJ2-1, with TRBD2 matching over 7 bases. The ends lost 4 bases at V and 9 bases at J; junction bases unmatched: 15. CDR3 length equals 16 residues. The germline V gene has CDR1 MNHEY and CDR2 SMNVEV (reference sequence). The CDR3 region has the DNA TGTGCCAGCAGTTGGACGGCGGGAGAAATGCGTGGTGAGCAGTTCTTC. It yields the protein CASSWTAGEMRGEQFF.

The V call is TRBV2, the J call TRBJ2-1, with a tentative D call TRBD1 (5 bases). Germline CDR1 reads SNHLY; CDR2 reads FYNNEI. This CDR3 is 15 amino acids long. V was shortened by 5 bases and J by 0 bases, with 11 bases between the two germline ends. DNA of the CDR3: TGTGCCAGCAGTTACCAGGGAAACTCCTACAATGAGCAGTTCTTC. Its protein product is CASSYQGNSYNEQFF.

The chain employs TRBV5-1 and TRBJ2-1, with TRBD2 matching over 9 bases. This CDR3 spans 15 amino acids. The V gene's germline CDR1 is SGHRS and CDR2 YFSETQ. J gave up 5 bases and V 1 base, and 4 bases lay outside the gene matches. The CDR3 spells CASSLLAGGHNEQFF. CDR3 DNA sequence: TGCGCCAGCAGCTTGCTCGCGGGAGGGCACAATGAGCAGTTCTTC.

This clone was seen a few times. The chain links TRBV19 to TRBJ1-1, with 8 bases aligning to TRBD1. CDR1 LNHDA and CDR2 SQIVND come from the germline V gene (reference sequence). The V segment lost 3 bases and the J segment 1 base; nucleotides outside the gene matches: 1. This CDR3 spans 14 amino acids. The CDR3 DNA reads TGTGCCAGTAGTATGGACAGGGCGAACACTGAAGCTTTCTTT. Protein: CASSMDRANTEAFF.

The sample holds one count of this clone. This chain uses TRBV4-3 with TRBJ2-2; 7 nucleotides line up with TRBD1. The CDR3 runs to 20 residues. The V segment lost 0 bases and the J segment 1 base; nucleotides outside the gene matches: 14. Germline V gene lookup returns CDR1 LGHNA and CDR2 YSLEER. DNA of the CDR3: TGCGCCAGCAGCCAAGAGGCCAATTTAGGGGGCGGCCAGAACACCGGGGAGCTGTTTTTT. It is translated as CASSQEANLGGGQNTGELFF.

The table lists this clone with a count of one. The rearrangement links TRBV13 to TRBJ2-7; D possibly corresponds to TRBD1 (6 bases). CDR1 is PRHDT and CDR2 is FYEKMQ in the germline V gene (reference sequence). This CDR3 region has 15 residues. V was pared by 5 bases and J by 1 base, with 15 bases between. The CDR3 DNA reads as TGTGCCAGCAGCCTCTCAGGACAGCATTCCTACGAGCAGTACTTC. It encodes CASSLSGQHSYEQYF.

The chain recombines TRBV28 with TRBJ2-7, with 9 bases aligning to TRBD2. This CDR3 region has 21 residues. Germline CDR1 is MDHEN and CDR2 is SYDVKM. Trimming removed 5 bases from V and 2 bases from J; junction bases left unmatched: 25. The CDR3 region is CASSRPISIGRAGTSPYEQYF. The CDR3 coding sequence is TGTGCCAGCAGTCGCCCCATAAGCATTGGTAGGGCCGGGACTAGCCCCTACGAGCAGTACTTC.

The genes are TRBV14 and TRBJ2-7, with no clear D. Per germline, CDR1 SGHDN and CDR2 FVKESK. Trimming left V 1 base short and J 6 bases short, with 7 bases between. The CDR3 sequence is 12 residues long. CDR3 sequence: CASSQAVVEQYF. CDR3 nucleotides: TGTGCCAGCAGCCAAGCTGTTGTCGAGCAGTACTTC.

V usage is TRBV2 and J usage is TRBJ1-3, with TRBD1 identical over 10 bases. V gave up 7 bases and J gave up 10 bases; unmatched junction bases: 7. This CDR3 region has 13 residues. Germline CDR1 SNHLY, CDR2 FYNNEI. CDR3 bases: TGTGCCAGCACTACCAGGACAGGGGGAACCATATATTTT. Translated: CASTTRTGGTIYF.

The chain uses TRBV7-2 and TRBJ2-4, with TRBD2 identical over 11 bases. This CDR3 is built from 15 residues. Trimming at V came to 3 bases and at J to 8 bases, leaving 6 bases not matched to a gene. CDR1 and CDR2 from the germline V gene are SGHTA and FQGNSA. The CDR3 DNA is TGTGCCAGCAGCTTTTATAGCGGGAGGGGGGACATTCAGTACTTC. Protein product: CASSFYSGRGDIQYF.

The rearrangement uses TRBV15 and TRBJ1-4, with a weak D call TRBD1 (6 bases). Germline values: CDR1 LNHNV, CDR2 YYDKDF (reference sequence). The CDR3 is 15 residues long. The germline V and J ends were trimmed by 9 bases and 2 bases, with 16 bases remaining between them. DNA of the CDR3: TGTGCCACTAAACAGGGTACCCTCACTAATGAAAAACTGTTTTTT. As protein: CATKQGTLTNEKLFF.